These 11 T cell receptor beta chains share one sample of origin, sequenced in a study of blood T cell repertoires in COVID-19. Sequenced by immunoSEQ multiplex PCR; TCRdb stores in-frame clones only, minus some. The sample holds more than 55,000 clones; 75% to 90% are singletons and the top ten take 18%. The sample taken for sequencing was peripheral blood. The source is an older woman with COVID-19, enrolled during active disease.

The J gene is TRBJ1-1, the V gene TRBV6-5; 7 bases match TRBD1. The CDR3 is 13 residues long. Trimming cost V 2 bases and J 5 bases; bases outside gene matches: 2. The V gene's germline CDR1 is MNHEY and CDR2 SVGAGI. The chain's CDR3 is CASSYRDRTEAFF. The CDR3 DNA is TGTGCCAGCAGTTACCGGGACAGAACTGAAGCTTTCTTT.

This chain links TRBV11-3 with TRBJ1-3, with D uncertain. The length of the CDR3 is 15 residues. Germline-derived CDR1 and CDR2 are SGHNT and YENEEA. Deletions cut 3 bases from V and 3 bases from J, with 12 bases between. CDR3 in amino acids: CASSFGPAGGNTIYF. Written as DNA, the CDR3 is TGTGCCAGCAGCTTTGGGCCGGCGGGTGGAAACACCATATATTTT. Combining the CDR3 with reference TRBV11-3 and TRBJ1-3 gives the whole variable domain EAGVVQSPRYKIIEKKQPVAFWCNPISGHNTLYWYLQNLGQGPELLIRYENEEAVDDSQLPKDRFSAERLKGVDSTLKIQPAELGDSAVYLCASSFGPAGGNTIYFGEGSWLTVV.

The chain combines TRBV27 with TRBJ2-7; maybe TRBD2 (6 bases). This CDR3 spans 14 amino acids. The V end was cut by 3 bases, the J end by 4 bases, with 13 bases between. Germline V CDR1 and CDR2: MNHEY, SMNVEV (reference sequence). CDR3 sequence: CASSLVGGNYEQYF. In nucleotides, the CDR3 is TGTGCCAGCAGTTTGGTCGGAGGGAATTACGAGCAGTACTTC.

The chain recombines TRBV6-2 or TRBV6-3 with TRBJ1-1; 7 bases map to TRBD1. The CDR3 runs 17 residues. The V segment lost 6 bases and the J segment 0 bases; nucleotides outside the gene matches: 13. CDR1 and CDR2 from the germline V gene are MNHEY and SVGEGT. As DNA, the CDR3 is TGTGCCAGCAGCATCGACAGGGTTCGGGGAATGAACACTGAAGCTTTCTTT. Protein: CASSIDRVRGMNTEAFF.

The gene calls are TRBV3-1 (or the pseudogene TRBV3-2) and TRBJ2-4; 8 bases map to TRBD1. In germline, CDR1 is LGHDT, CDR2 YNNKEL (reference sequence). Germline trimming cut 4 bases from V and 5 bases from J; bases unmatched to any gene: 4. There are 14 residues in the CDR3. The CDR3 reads CASSPQGGQNIQYF. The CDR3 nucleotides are TGTGCCAGCAGCCCACAGGGGGGACAAAACATTCAGTACTTC.

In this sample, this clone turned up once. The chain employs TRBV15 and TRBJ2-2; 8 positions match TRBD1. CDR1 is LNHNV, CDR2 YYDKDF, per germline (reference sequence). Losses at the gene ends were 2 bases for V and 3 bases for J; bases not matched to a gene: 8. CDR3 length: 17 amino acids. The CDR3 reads CATSRPADRAYTGELFF. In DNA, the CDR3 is TGTGCCACCAGCAGACCAGCGGACAGGGCGTACACCGGGGAGCTGTTTTTT.

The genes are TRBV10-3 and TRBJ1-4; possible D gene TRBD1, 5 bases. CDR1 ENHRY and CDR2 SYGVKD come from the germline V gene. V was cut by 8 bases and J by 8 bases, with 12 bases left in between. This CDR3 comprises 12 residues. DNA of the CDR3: TGTGCCATCCGCAGGGAGGGAGAAAAACTGTTTTTT. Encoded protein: CAIRREGEKLFF.

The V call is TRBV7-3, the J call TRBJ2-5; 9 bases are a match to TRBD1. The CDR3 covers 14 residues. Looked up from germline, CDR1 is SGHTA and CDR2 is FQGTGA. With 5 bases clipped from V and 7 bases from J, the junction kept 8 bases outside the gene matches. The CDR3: CASSPTGGEGTQYF. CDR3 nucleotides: TGTGCCAGCAGCCCAACAGGGGGCGAGGGGACCCAGTACTTC.

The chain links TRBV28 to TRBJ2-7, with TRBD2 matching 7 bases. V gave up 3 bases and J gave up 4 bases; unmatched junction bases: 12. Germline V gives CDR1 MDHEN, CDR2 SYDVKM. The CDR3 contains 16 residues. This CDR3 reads CASSFLQTGRIYEQYF. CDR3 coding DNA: TGTGCCAGCAGTTTCCTACAAACCGGGAGGATTTACGAGCAGTACTTC. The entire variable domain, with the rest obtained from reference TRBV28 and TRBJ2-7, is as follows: DVKVTQSSRYLVKRTGEKVFLECVQDMDHENMFWYRQDPGLGLRLIYFSYDVKMKEKGDIPEGYSVSREKKERFSLILESASTNQTSMYLCASSFLQTGRIYEQYFGPGTRLTVT.

The CDR3: CASSPTGGTYNSPLHF. The CDR3, as DNA: TGTGCCAGCAGCCCTACAGGGGGGACCTATAATTCACCCCTCCACTTT. V and J are TRBV11-2 and TRBJ1-6; 8 positions agree with TRBD1. The junction had 5 bases not matched to a gene; V was cut back by 5 bases and J by 2 bases. This CDR3 is 16 amino acids long. Per the germline V gene, CDR1 is SGHAT and CDR2 is FQNNGV. Based on the CDR3 plus reference TRBV11-2 and TRBJ1-6, the full variable domain is EAGVAQSPRYKIIEKRQSVAFWCNPISGHATLYWYQQILGQGPKLLIQFQNNGVVDDSQLPKDRFSAERLKGVDSTLKIQPAKLEDSAVYLCASSPTGGTYNSPLHFGNGTRLTVT.

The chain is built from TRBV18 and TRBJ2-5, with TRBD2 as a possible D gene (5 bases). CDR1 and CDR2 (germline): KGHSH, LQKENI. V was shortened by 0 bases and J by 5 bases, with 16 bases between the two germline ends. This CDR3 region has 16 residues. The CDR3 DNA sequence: TGTGCCAGCTCACCACCGAGGGTTTCGGGTGAGGAGACCCAGTACTTC. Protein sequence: CASSPPRVSGEETQYF.